The 21 T cell receptor beta chains in this list originate from one sample, sequenced in a study of cytomegalovirus exposure and HLA in healthy donors. PCR involved 60 Vbeta and 13 Jbeta primers. Only in-frame clones appear in the TCRdb table, and some are missing; sequencing was by immunoSEQ multiplex PCR. The repertoire includes some 120,000 clones, just under 75% of them detected once, and 6% to 8.5% sits in the top ten. Sequencing used PBMCs. The receptors derive from a man aged 40-55 years in good health and CMV-seropositive.

This rearrangement joins TRBV28 to TRBJ2-5, with TRBD2 matching 10 bases. The J call may not be correct, given that the DNA end is closer to TRBJ2-7. This CDR3 region has 16 residues. Germline V gene lookup returns CDR1 MDHEN and CDR2 SYDVKM. CDR3 bases: TGTGCCAGCAGTTGGGGCATAGCGGGAGGATCCTACGAGCAGTACTTC. Amino acids: CASSWGIAGGSYEQYF.

V and J are TRBV6-1 and TRBJ2-7, with 11 nucleotides matching TRBD1. V was pared by 5 bases and J by 3 bases, with 6 bases of the junction left unmatched. The length of the CDR3 is 15 residues. Germline values: CDR1 MNHNS, CDR2 SASEGT. The CDR3 spells CASSKPGQGVYEQYF. The CDR3, as DNA: TGTGCCAGCAGTAAACCGGGACAGGGGGTCTACGAGCAGTACTTC.

This rearrangement joins TRBV5-1 to TRBJ2-5, with D tentatively TRBD1 (6 bases). The J call is doubtful: the DNA matches TRBJ2-7 better. The germline gives CDR1 SGHRS, CDR2 YFSETQ. The CDR3 spans 15 residues. The CDR3 DNA is TGCGCCAGCAGCTTGGAGGGACACAGAACCTACGAGCAGTACTTC. Its translation is CASSLEGHRTYEQYF.

To note about this clone: Given the absence of the conserved phenylalanine or tryptophan at the CDR3 end, a read error is likely. This sequence joins TRBV6-5 and TRBJ1-2; a possible D gene is TRBD1 (6 bases). The germline V gene has CDR1 MNHEY and CDR2 SVGAGI. There are 14 residues in the CDR3. V was pared by 6 bases and J by 6 bases, with 17 bases between. CDR3 residues: CASSRRGPPDGYTL. Here the CDR3 DNA reads TGTGCCAGCAGCCGCAGGGGACCCCCCGATGGCTACACCCTC.

This clone appeared once. The rearrangement uses TRBV10-3 and TRBJ2-7; 7 bases line up with TRBD1. Germline CDR1 ENHRY, CDR2 SYGVKD. The V and J ends lost 4 bases and 0 bases, in that order; junction bases with no gene match: 3. The CDR3 consists of 14 residues. The CDR3 loop is CAISAWDSSYEQYF. As DNA, the CDR3 is TGTGCCATCAGTGCTTGGGACAGCTCCTACGAGCAGTACTTC.

The J gene is TRBJ2-7, the V gene TRBV18; 10 nucleotides line up with TRBD2. V was pared by 6 bases and J by 1 base, with 9 bases of the junction left unmatched. The CDR3 sequence is 16 residues long. Looked up from germline, CDR1 is KGHSH and CDR2 is LQKENI. CDR3 loop: CASSSSSGGISYEQYF. In DNA form, the CDR3 reads TGTGCCAGCTCTTCTAGTAGCGGGGGGATTTCCTACGAGCAGTACTTC. Supplemented by reference TRBV18 and TRBJ2-7, the full variable domain reads NAGVMQNPRHLVRRRGQEARLRCSPMKGHSHVYWYRQLPEEGLKFMVYLQKENIIDESGMPKERFSAEFPKEGPSILRIQQVVRGDSAAYFCASSSSSGGISYEQYFGPGTRLTVT.

This sequence joins TRBV2 and TRBJ1-6; TRBD1 agrees at 7 bases. The CDR3 spans 18 residues. Germline CDR1 reads SNHLY; CDR2 reads FYNNEI. Trimming at V came to 5 bases and at J to 7 bases, leaving 17 bases not matched to a gene. The CDR3 DNA is TGTGCCAGCAGTATCCAGGGGGAGCAGACAGGGAGGAATTCACCCCTCCACTTT. It specifies CASSIQGEQTGRNSPLHF.

This sequence joins TRBV10-1 and TRBJ2-7; D is unclear. The CDR3 has 13 amino acids. Trimming stripped 0 bases from V and 3 bases from J, with 6 bases between. Looked up from germline, CDR1 is WNHNN and CDR2 is SYGVQD (reference sequence). CDR3 region: CASSESGGYEQYF. CDR3 nucleotides: TGCGCCAGCAGTGAGTCCGGCGGCTACGAGCAGTACTTC.

This chain uses TRBV6-1 with TRBJ1-4; 8 bases line up with TRBD1. Germline V lookup: CDR1 MNHNS, CDR2 SASEGT. The CDR3 length is 14 residues. The trim removed 6 bases at V and 4 bases at J, leaving 4 bases unmatched. CDR3 sequence reads: CASSGQGHNEKLFF. CDR3 nucleotides: TGTGCCAGCAGCGGACAGGGACATAATGAAAAACTGTTTTTT.

Written as DNA, the CDR3 is TGTGCCAGCAGCCGGGCGGGGGGGCAGTACGAGCAGTACTTC. This sequence encodes CASSRAGGQYEQYF. The chain joins TRBV27 to TRBJ2-7, with 9 bases identical to TRBD2. The germline CDR1 and CDR2 sequences are MNHEY and SMNVEV (reference sequence). The trim removed 6 bases at V and 4 bases at J, leaving 7 bases unmatched. The CDR3 consists of 14 residues.

This clone was detected only once. This sequence joins TRBV6-6 and TRBJ2-3, with 8 positions matching TRBD2. The V gene's germline CDR1 is MNHNY and CDR2 SVGAGI (reference sequence). Trimming at V came to 5 bases and at J to 3 bases, leaving 7 bases not matched to a gene. The CDR3 has 15 residues. CDR3 sequence (DNA): TGTGCCAGCAGTCTCACGGGGGGGCTAACAGATACGCAGTATTTT. This encodes CASSLTGGLTDTQYF.

As to this clone: Other DNA sequences within the sample encode an identical CDR3. The chain recombines TRBV27 with TRBJ2-7; 12 positions match TRBD2. The CDR3 has 17 amino acids. CDR1 MNHEY and CDR2 SMNVEV come from the germline V gene (reference sequence). Trimming took 5 bases from V and 5 from J; bases not matched to a gene: 13. The CDR3 loop is CASSPRLAGGLFNEQYF. CDR3 DNA sequence: TGTGCCAGCAGTCCACGGCTAGCGGGAGGGTTATTTAACGAGCAGTACTTC.

V is TRBV5-4 and J is TRBJ2-3; 11 positions agree with TRBD2. The V gene's germline CDR1 is SGHNT and CDR2 YYREEE (reference sequence). This CDR3 has 20 residues. The V segment lost 2 bases and the J segment 4 bases; nucleotides outside the gene matches: 18. The CDR3 here is CASSFYPGTSGSTGSDTQYF. CDR3 bases: TGTGCCAGCAGCTTTTACCCAGGGACTAGCGGATCCACGGGCTCAGATACGCAGTATTTT.

This clone was seen just once. A junction boundary mismatches the germline segment, possibly from a read error. V and J are TRBV7-7 and TRBJ2-3; 10 bases line up with TRBD1. Per the germline V gene, CDR1 is SSHAT and CDR2 is FNYEAQ (reference sequence). The CDR3 contains 15 residues. CDR3 sequence: CASSLGQGYPDTQYF. Written as DNA, the CDR3 is TGTGCTAGCAGCCTGGGACAGGGGTACCCAGATACGCAGTATTTT.

V is TRBV7-9 and J is TRBJ1-5; D possibly corresponds to TRBD1 (5 bases). V lost 4 bases, J lost 7 bases, and 14 bases lay in between. Germline V gene lookup returns CDR1 SEHNR and CDR2 FQNEAQ (reference sequence). CDR3 length equals 14 residues. In DNA, the CDR3 is TGTGCCAGCAGCTCTACCGCTCCAGGGCAGCCCCAGCATTTT. This gives the protein CASSSTAPGQPQHF.

The chain combines TRBV9 with TRBJ1-3; 7 positions match TRBD1. Germline-derived CDR1 and CDR2 are SGDLS and YYNGEE. CDR3 length: 13 amino acids. V dropped 4 bases and J dropped 3; count of bases not matched to a gene: 1. The CDR3 DNA is TGTGCCAGCAGCACAGGGGATGGAAACACCATATATTTT. Amino acids: CASSTGDGNTIYF.

This chain connects TRBV30 to TRBJ1-1; possibly TRBD1 for D (6 bases). The CDR3 is 14 amino acids. Germline lookup yields CDR1 GTSNPN and CDR2 SVGIG (reference sequence). Trimming left V 2 bases short and J 5 bases short, with 15 bases between. The CDR3 loop reads CAWSPYRERTEAFF. CDR3 in DNA: TGTGCCTGGAGTCCATACAGGGAGAGGACTGAAGCTTTCTTT.

This sequence joins TRBV7-6 and TRBJ2-3; D is perhaps TRBD1 (6 bases). V was shortened by 1 base and J by 4 bases, with 6 bases between the two germline ends. In germline, CDR1 is SGHVS, CDR2 FNYEAQ. This CDR3 comprises 13 residues. Written as DNA, the CDR3 is TGTGCCAGCAGCTTAGGGGGGCCAGATACGCAGTATTTT. Protein sequence: CASSLGGPDTQYF.

The chain uses TRBV28 and TRBJ1-5; tentatively, D is TRBD1 (5 bases). This CDR3 comprises 13 residues. Germline lookup yields CDR1 MDHEN and CDR2 SYDVKM. V was pared by 7 bases and J by 5 bases, with 12 bases between. The CDR3 reads CASNRWGDQPQHF. CDR3 bases: TGTGCCAGCAACAGGTGGGGGGATCAGCCCCAGCATTTT.

The V gene is TRBV9, the J gene TRBJ2-7; TRBD1 aligns across 9 bases. Germline-derived CDR1 and CDR2 are SGDLS and YYNGEE. The ends lost 4 bases at V and 7 bases at J; junction bases unmatched: 12. CDR3 length: 15 residues. CDR3 in amino acids: CASSPSLQGASEQYF. CDR3 bases: TGTGCCAGCAGCCCATCCTTACAGGGGGCGAGTGAGCAGTACTTC.

The rearrangement links TRBV6-4 to TRBJ2-1; 7 nucleotides line up with TRBD2. The V and J ends lost 0 bases and 6 bases, in that order; junction bases with no gene match: 5. This CDR3 comprises 15 residues. Germline CDR1 MRHNA, CDR2 SNTAGT. CDR3 nucleotides: TGTGCCAGCAGTGACTCGGGCGGGAGCATCAATGAGCAGTTCTTC. It is translated as CASSDSGGSINEQFF.